Listed below are T cell receptor beta chains from one sample, sequenced in a study of shared clonotypes between healthy human individuals. The table came from immunoSEQ multiplex PCR; TCRdb's copy has only in-frame clones and leaves some out. The table lists 550,000 to 650,000 clones, approximately 96% of them singletons. Material for sequencing was naive CD8+ T cells sorted from blood. The source of these receptors is a woman under 40 in good health. CDR3s include the opening cysteine and the closing phenylalanine or tryptophan. A D gene is named only where the DNA matches it firmly. The size entry is marked missing in some rows and otherwise reads once, few, many or a size class.

d_call: TRBD1
clone_size: .
v_call: TRBV7-9
j_call: TRBJ2-7
cdr3_nt: TGTGCCAGCAGTTCCTCCGACAGGGTATTCTCCTACGAGCAGTACTTC
cdr3_aa: CASSSSDRVFSYEQYF

d_call: TRBD1
clone_size: .
v_call: TRBV27
j_call: TRBJ1-5
cdr3_nt: TGTGCCAGCACCAAAACAGGGGGCAATCAGCCCCAGCATTTT
cdr3_aa: CASTKTGGNQPQHF

d_call: .
clone_size: .
v_call: TRBV11-3
j_call: TRBJ1-5
cdr3_nt: TGTGCCAGCAGCTTAGATAAGGTTAGCAATCAGCCCCAGCATTTT
cdr3_aa: CASSLDKVSNQPQHF

d_call: .
clone_size: .
v_call: TRBV28
j_call: TRBJ1-3
cdr3_nt: TGTGCCAGCAGTTGGATTTCTGGAAACACCATATATTTT
cdr3_aa: CASSWISGNTIYF

d_call: TRBD2
clone_size: .
v_call: TRBV19
j_call: TRBJ2-7
cdr3_nt: TGTGCCAGTAGTACCCCTAAGGCGAGCGGGAGGTCGAACTACGAGCAGTACTTC
cdr3_aa: CASSTPKASGRSNYEQYF

d_call: TRBD2
clone_size: .
v_call: TRBV5-1
j_call: TRBJ2-5
cdr3_nt: TGCGCCAGCAGCATCGGGACTAGCGGAGGGGACAACCAAGAGACCCAGTACTTC
cdr3_aa: CASSIGTSGGDNQETQYF

d_call: TRBD1
clone_size: .
v_call: TRBV5-6
j_call: TRBJ2-7
cdr3_nt: TGTGCCAGCAGCTCACTCCAGGGGGCTGTCTACGAGCAGTACTTC
cdr3_aa: CASSSLQGAVYEQYF

d_call: .
clone_size: .
v_call: TRBV30
j_call: TRBJ1-4
cdr3_nt: TGTGCCTGGAGTGGGGGGCCTGGGGTAACTAATGAAAAACTGTTTTTT
cdr3_aa: CAWSGGPGVTNEKLFF

d_call: .
clone_size: once
v_call: TRBV5-6
j_call: TRBJ2-7
cdr3_nt: TGTGCCAGCAGCGTGACCTACGAGCAGTACTTC
cdr3_aa: CASSVTYEQYF

d_call: .
clone_size: .
v_call: TRBV11-2
j_call: TRBJ1-2
cdr3_nt: TGTGCCAGCAGCTTAAAAGGCGGAGGATTTAAGGACTACACCTTC
cdr3_aa: CASSLKGGGFKDYTF

d_call: .
clone_size: .
v_call: TRBV11-1
j_call: TRBJ2-1
cdr3_nt: TGTGCCAGCAGCTCTGGACTACCTCTCTTGGATGAGCAGTTCTTC
cdr3_aa: CASSSGLPLLDEQFF

d_call: .
clone_size: .
v_call: TRBV10-2
j_call: TRBJ2-7
cdr3_nt: TGCGCCAGCTCCAGGGACCTGGCCTACGAGCAGTACTTC
cdr3_aa: CASSRDLAYEQYF

d_call: .
clone_size: once
v_call: TRBV27
j_call: TRBJ1-5
cdr3_nt: TGTGCCAGCAGTTTATCTCGGGGATCCAATCAGCCCCAGCATTTT
cdr3_aa: CASSLSRGSNQPQHF

d_call: .
clone_size: .
v_call: TRBV5-5
j_call: TRBJ1-5
cdr3_nt: TGTGCCAGCAGCTTGGACAGACCCGGTTGGCAGCCCCAGCATTTT
cdr3_aa: CASSLDRPGWQPQHF

d_call: .
clone_size: .
v_call: TRBV29-1
j_call: TRBJ2-2
cdr3_nt: TGCAGCGTGTCAGCACCGAACACCGGGGAGCTGTTTTTT
cdr3_aa: CSVSAPNTGELFF

d_call: .
clone_size: .
v_call: TRBV11-2
j_call: TRBJ1-1
cdr3_nt: TGTGCCAGCAGCCCCGTGGGGAGGGGGTCTGAAGCTTTCTTT
cdr3_aa: CASSPVGRGSEAFF

d_call: .
clone_size: .
v_call: TRBV5-5
j_call: TRBJ1-1
cdr3_nt: TGTGCCAGCAGCTTGGGGGCGACGTTCAACACTGAAGCTTTCTTT
cdr3_aa: CASSLGATFNTEAFF

d_call: .
clone_size: .
v_call: TRBV6-1
j_call: TRBJ1-5
cdr3_nt: TGTGCCAGCAGCAATAAGGGATGGAGCAATCAGCCCCAGCATTTT
cdr3_aa: CASSNKGWSNQPQHF

d_call: .
clone_size: .
v_call: TRBV10-1
j_call: TRBJ2-7
cdr3_nt: TGCGCCAGCAGTGAGAGGGCAGACGAGCAGTACTTC
cdr3_aa: CASSERADEQYF

d_call: .
clone_size: .
v_call: TRBV11-2
j_call: TRBJ2-1
cdr3_nt: TGTGCCAGTGCCTTGTCCTACAATGAGCAGTTCTTC
cdr3_aa: CASALSYNEQFF

d_call: .
clone_size: .
v_call: TRBV14
j_call: TRBJ2-7
cdr3_nt: TGTGCCAGCAGCCTCAGGGTTTCCTACGAGCAGTACTTC
cdr3_aa: CASSLRVSYEQYF

d_call: .
clone_size: .
v_call: TRBV29-1
j_call: TRBJ2-2
cdr3_nt: TGCAGCGTTGAACGGACAGCCGGGGAGCTGTTTTTT
cdr3_aa: CSVERTAGELFF

d_call: .
clone_size: .
v_call: TRBV7-3
j_call: TRBJ2-7
cdr3_nt: TGTGCCAGCAGCTTAACGGGCACCTCCTACGAGCAGTACTTC
cdr3_aa: CASSLTGTSYEQYF

d_call: .
clone_size: .
v_call: TRBV7-9
j_call: TRBJ1-4
cdr3_nt: TGTGCCAGCAGCTTAGACTTTGGCTCACTCGGGAATGAAAAACTGTTTTTT
cdr3_aa: CASSLDFGSLGNEKLFF

d_call: .
clone_size: .
v_call: TRBV6-1
j_call: TRBJ1-2
cdr3_nt: TGTGCCAGCAGTGAGGGTGTGGCGGCTAACTATGGCTACACCTTC
cdr3_aa: CASSEGVAANYGYTF

d_call: .
clone_size: .
v_call: TRBV29-1
j_call: TRBJ2-1
cdr3_nt: TGCAGCGTTGTTAAGGGGCTGGAATACAATGAGCAGTTCTTC
cdr3_aa: CSVVKGLEYNEQFF

d_call: .
clone_size: .
v_call: TRBV27
j_call: TRBJ2-1
cdr3_nt: TGTGCCAGCAGTTTTGGGGATTCCTACAATGAGCAGTTCTTC
cdr3_aa: CASSFGDSYNEQFF

d_call: TRBD1
clone_size: .
v_call: TRBV25-1
j_call: TRBJ1-1
cdr3_nt: TGTGCCAGCAGTGAATTTCGGGGACAGGATGAAGCTTTCTTT
cdr3_aa: CASSEFRGQDEAFF

d_call: .
clone_size: .
v_call: TRBV9
j_call: TRBJ2-1
cdr3_nt: TGTGCCAGCAGCGGATGGGACTCCTACAATGAGCAGTTCTTC
cdr3_aa: CASSGWDSYNEQFF

d_call: .
clone_size: .
v_call: TRBV18
j_call: TRBJ2-1
cdr3_nt: TGTGCCAGCTCACCAGGGCGGGATAGCTACAATGAGCAGTTCTTC
cdr3_aa: CASSPGRDSYNEQFF

d_call: .
clone_size: .
v_call: TRBV7-9
j_call: TRBJ1-1
cdr3_nt: TGTGCCAGCACCCCCGGACTTGAAGCTTTCTTT
cdr3_aa: CASTPGLEAFF

d_call: TRBD1
clone_size: .
v_call: TRBV6-1
j_call: TRBJ2-3
cdr3_nt: TGTGCCAGCAGTGAAATGCAGGGGGTATGGCCAGATACGCAGTATTTT
cdr3_aa: CASSEMQGVWPDTQYF

d_call: TRBD1
clone_size: .
v_call: TRBV28
j_call: TRBJ2-7
cdr3_nt: TGTGCCAGCAGTTTCCCCCGACAGGGGGGATCCTACGAGCAGTACTTC
cdr3_aa: CASSFPRQGGSYEQYF